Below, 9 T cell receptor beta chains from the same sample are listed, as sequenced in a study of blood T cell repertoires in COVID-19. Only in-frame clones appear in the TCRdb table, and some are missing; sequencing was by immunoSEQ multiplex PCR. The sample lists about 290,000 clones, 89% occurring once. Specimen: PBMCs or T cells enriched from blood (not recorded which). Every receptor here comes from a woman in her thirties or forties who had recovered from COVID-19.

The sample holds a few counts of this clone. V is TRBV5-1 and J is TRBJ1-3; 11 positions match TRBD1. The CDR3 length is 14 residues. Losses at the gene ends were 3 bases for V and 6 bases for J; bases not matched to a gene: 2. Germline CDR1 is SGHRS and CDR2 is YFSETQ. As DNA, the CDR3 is TGCGCCAGCAGCTGGACAGGGGGCGAAAACACCATATATTTT. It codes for CASSWTGGENTIYF.

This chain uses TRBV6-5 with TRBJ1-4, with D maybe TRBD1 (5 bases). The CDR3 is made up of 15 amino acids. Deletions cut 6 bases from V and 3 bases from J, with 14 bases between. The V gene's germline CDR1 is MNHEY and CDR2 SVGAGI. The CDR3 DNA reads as TGTGCCAGCAGCCACCGCGGGGGACCTAATGAAAAACTGTTTTTT. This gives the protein CASSHRGGPNEKLFF.

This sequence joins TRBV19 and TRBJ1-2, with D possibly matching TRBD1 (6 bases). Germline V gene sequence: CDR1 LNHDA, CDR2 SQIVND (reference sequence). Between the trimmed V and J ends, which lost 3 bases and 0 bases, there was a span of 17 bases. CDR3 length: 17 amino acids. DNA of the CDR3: TGTGCCAGTAGTATCGGGGACACCGCCTGGACTAACTATGGCTACACCTTC. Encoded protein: CASSIGDTAWTNYGYTF. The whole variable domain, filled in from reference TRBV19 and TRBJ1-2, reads DGGITQSPKYLFRKEGQNVTLSCEQNLNHDAMYWYRQDPGQGLRLIYYSQIVNDFQKGDIAEGYSVSREKKESFPLTVTSAQKNPTAFYLCASSIGDTAWTNYGYTFGSGTRLTVV.

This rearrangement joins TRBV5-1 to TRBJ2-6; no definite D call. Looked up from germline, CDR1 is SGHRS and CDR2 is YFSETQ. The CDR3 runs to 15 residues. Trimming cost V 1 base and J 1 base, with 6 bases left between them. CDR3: CASSLTTSGANVLTF. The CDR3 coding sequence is TGCGCCAGCAGCTTGACAACATCTGGGGCCAACGTCCTGACTTTC.

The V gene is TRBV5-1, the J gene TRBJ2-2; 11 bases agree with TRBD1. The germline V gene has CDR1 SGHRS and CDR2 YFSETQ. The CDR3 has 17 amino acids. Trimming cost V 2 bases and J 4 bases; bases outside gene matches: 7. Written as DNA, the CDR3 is TGCGCCAGCAGCTTACGCTCCGGGACAGGGGGCACCGGGGAGCTGTTTTTT. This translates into CASSLRSGTGGTGELFF.

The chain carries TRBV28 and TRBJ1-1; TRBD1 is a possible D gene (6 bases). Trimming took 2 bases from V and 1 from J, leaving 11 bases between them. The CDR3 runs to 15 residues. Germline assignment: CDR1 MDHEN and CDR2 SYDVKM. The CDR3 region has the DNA TGTGCCAGCAGTTTAGCAGGGGCAGGGAACACTGAAGCTTTCTTT. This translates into CASSLAGAGNTEAFF.

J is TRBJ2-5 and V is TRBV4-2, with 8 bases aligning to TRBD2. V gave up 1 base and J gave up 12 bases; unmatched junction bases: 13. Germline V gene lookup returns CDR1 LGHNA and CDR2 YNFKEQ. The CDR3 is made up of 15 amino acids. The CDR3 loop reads CASSQGRGLGVAEYF. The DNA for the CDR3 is TGTGCCAGCAGCCAAGGGCGGGGACTAGGGGTCGCCGAGTACTTC.

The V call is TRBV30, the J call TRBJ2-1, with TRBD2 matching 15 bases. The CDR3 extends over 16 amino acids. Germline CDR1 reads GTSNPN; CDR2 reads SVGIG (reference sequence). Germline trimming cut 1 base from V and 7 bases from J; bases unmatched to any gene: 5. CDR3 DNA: TGTGCCTGGAGTGGGACTAGCGGGAGGGCCACGAATGAGCAGTTCTTC. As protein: CAWSGTSGRATNEQFF.

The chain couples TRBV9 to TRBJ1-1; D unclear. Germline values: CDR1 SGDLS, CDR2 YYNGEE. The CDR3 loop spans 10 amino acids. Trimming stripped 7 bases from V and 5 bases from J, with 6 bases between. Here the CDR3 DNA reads TGTGCCAGCCTACCAACTGAAGCTTTCTTT. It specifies CASLPTEAFF.